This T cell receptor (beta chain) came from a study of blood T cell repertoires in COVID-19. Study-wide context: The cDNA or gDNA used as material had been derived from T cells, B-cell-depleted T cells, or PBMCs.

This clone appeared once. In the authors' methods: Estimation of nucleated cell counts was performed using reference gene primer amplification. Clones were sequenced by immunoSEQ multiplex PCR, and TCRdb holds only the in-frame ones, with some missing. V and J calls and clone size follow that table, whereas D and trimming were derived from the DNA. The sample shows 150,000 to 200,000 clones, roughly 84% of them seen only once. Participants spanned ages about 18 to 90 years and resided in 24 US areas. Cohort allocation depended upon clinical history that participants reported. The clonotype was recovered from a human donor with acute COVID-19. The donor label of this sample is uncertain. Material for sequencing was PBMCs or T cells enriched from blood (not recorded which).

CDR3: CAWSYRSPQHF. CDR3 nucleotides: TGTGCCTGGAGTTACAGGTCGCCCCAGCATTTT. The V and J genes are TRBV30 and TRBJ1-5; tentative D call: TRBD1 (5 bases). The CDR3 has 11 residues. Germline values: CDR1 GTSNPN, CDR2 SVGIG (reference sequence). The V and J ends lost 2 bases and 9 bases respectively, with 8 bases between them.